The next 28 T cell receptor beta chains were all read from a single sample in a study of OX40 agonist ivuxolimab in advanced cancers. Data came from immunoSEQ multiplex PCR; TCRdb stores just in-frame clones and leaves some out. The sample includes some 64,000 clones, around 89% seen only once; the top ten take 0.65% to 0.7%. The sample here was CD4+ or CD8+ T cells sorted from blood, taken in a trial of the OX40 agonist ivuxolimab. The receptor set was obtained from an adult with an advanced solid tumor such as melanoma, head and neck, liver or kidney cancer.

This clone showed up just a few times. This sequence joins TRBV4-2 and TRBJ2-2; tentative D call: TRBD2 (5 bases). This CDR3 spans 16 amino acids. Germline-derived CDR1 and CDR2 are LGHNA and YNFKEQ. V was trimmed by 0 bases and J by 0 bases, leaving 8 bases between them. The CDR3 DNA is TGTGCCAGCAGCCAAGAAAGCGGAGCGAACACCGGGGAGCTGTTTTTT. Amino acid sequence: CASSQESGANTGELFF.

This clone was seen just once. The rearrangement uses TRBV5-4 and TRBJ1-1, with D possibly being TRBD1 (5 bases). This CDR3 contains 14 residues. Between the trimmed V and J ends, which lost 3 bases and 5 bases, there was a span of 14 bases. Germline loops: CDR1 SGHNT, CDR2 YYREEE (reference sequence). The CDR3 bases are TGTGCCAGCAGCTCGGGGCTCGGAGGTACTGAAGCTTTCTTT. It translates to CASSSGLGGTEAFF.

Written as DNA, the CDR3 is TGTGCCAGCAGCCGAGACCCCGGGGAGCTGTTTTTT. Residues: CASSRDPGELFF. The chain employs TRBV5-6 and TRBJ2-2; D not resolved. Trimming left V 4 bases short and J 6 bases short, with 7 bases between. Germline loops: CDR1 SGHDT, CDR2 YYEEEE. There are 12 residues in the CDR3. The full variable domain, rest sourced from reference TRBV5-6 and TRBJ2-2, is DAGVTQSPTHLIKTRGQQVTLRCSPKSGHDTVSWYQQALGQGPQFIFQYYEEEERQRGNFPDRFSGHQFPNYSSELNVNALLLGDSALYLCASSRDPGELFFGEGSRLTVL.

This clone was detected once. The CDR3 sequence is CASSPVFDLSNYGYTF. The CDR3, as DNA: TGCGCCAGCAGCCCGGTTTTTGACCTGAGTAACTATGGCTACACCTTC. The V and J genes are TRBV5-1 and TRBJ1-2; D is ambiguous. This CDR3 has 16 amino acids. The germline V and J ends were trimmed by 4 bases and 1 base, with 17 bases remaining between them. Germline assignment: CDR1 SGHRS and CDR2 YFSETQ.

This chain joins TRBV30 and TRBJ2-7; possibly TRBD1 for D (6 bases). CDR3 size: 13 residues. The germline V gene encodes CDR1 GTSNPN and CDR2 SVGIG (reference sequence). Trimming removed 5 bases at V and 2 bases at J, with 13 bases between. The CDR3 region is CAWCPGTTYEQYF. CDR3 DNA: TGTGCCTGGTGTCCCGGGACAACCTACGAGCAGTACTTC.

DNA of the CDR3: TGTGCCAGCAGCTTGGGGGTGGGGGGCGATGAGCAGTTCTTC. The encoded protein is CASSLGVGGDEQFF. The J gene is TRBJ2-1, the V gene TRBV7-2, with D tentatively TRBD1 or TRBD2 (6 bases each). V gave up 3 bases and J gave up 8 bases, with 14 bases separating them. Germline-derived CDR1 and CDR2 are SGHTA and FQGNSA. The CDR3 runs 14 residues.

The genes are TRBV6-5 and TRBJ2-5; D possibly corresponds to TRBD2 (6 bases). Germline CDR1 reads MNHEY; CDR2 reads SVGAGI. The CDR3 sequence is 15 residues long. Trimming shortened V by 0 bases and J by 4 bases, and 12 bases separated the two germline ends. The DNA of the CDR3 is TGTGCCAGCAGTTACTCGCGGGAAGGGAGAGAGACCCAGTACTTC. Translated: CASSYSREGRETQYF.

The rearrangement links TRBV4-2 to TRBJ1-1; 7 bases fit TRBD1. There are 14 residues in the CDR3. The trim removed 2 bases at V and 4 bases at J, leaving 4 bases unmatched. Germline V gene sequence: CDR1 LGHNA, CDR2 YNFKEQ. Written as DNA, the CDR3 is TGTGCCAGCAGCCAACTCCGACAGGGCACTGAAGCTTTCTTT. Translating it yields CASSQLRQGTEAFF.

The CDR3 nucleotides are TGTGCCAGTAGTGCCGACCGGGAAGAGACCCAGTACTTC. Translation: CASSADREETQYF. This chain uses TRBV19 with TRBJ2-5; D call uncertain. V was clipped by 5 bases and J by 3 bases, with 10 bases between them. This CDR3 is built from 13 residues. Germline V CDR1 and CDR2: LNHDA, SQIVND (reference sequence).

This rearrangement joins TRBV6-6 to TRBJ2-3; D gene ambiguous. The CDR3 is 14 amino acids. Trimming removed 4 bases at V and 2 bases at J, with 10 bases between. From germline, CDR1 is MNHNY and CDR2 SVGAGI (reference sequence). The CDR3 loop reads CASSWRSLTDTQYF. CDR3 nucleotides: TGTGCCAGCAGTTGGCGTTCTCTCACAGATACGCAGTATTTT.

The chain combines TRBV14 with TRBJ2-3; the D gene is possibly TRBD1 (5 bases). CDR3 length: 14 amino acids. CDR1 is SGHDN, CDR2 FVKESK, per germline. V was shortened by 2 bases and J by 4 bases, with 10 bases between the two germline ends. The CDR3 region is CASSQHQGPDTQYF. CDR3 DNA: TGTGCCAGCAGCCAACATCAGGGCCCAGATACGCAGTATTTT.

Here the CDR3 reads CASSLVAAYYEQYF. In DNA, the CDR3 is TGTGCCAGCAGCTTAGTGGCAGCCTACTACGAGCAGTACTTC. The chain uses TRBV11-2 and TRBJ2-7; D remains ambiguous. The length of the CDR3 is 14 residues. The germline V gene has CDR1 SGHAT and CDR2 FQNNGV. The V end lost 1 base, the J end lost 3 bases, and 10 bases lay between the germline ends.

V and J are TRBV5-1 and TRBJ2-1; 7 nucleotides match TRBD2. Germline V gives CDR1 SGHRS, CDR2 YFSETQ. This CDR3 region has 14 residues. V dropped 4 bases and J dropped 4; count of bases not matched to a gene: 5. CDR3 in DNA: TGCGCCAGCAGCACAGCGGGAATGTACAATGAGCAGTTCTTC. Translating gives CASSTAGMYNEQFF. The variable domain in full, completed from reference TRBV5-1 and TRBJ2-1, reads KAGVTQTPRYLIKTRGQQVTLSCSPISGHRSVSWYQQTPGQGLQFLFEYFSETQRNKGNFPGRFSGRQFSNSRSEMNVSTLELGDSALYLCASSTAGMYNEQFFGPGTRLTVL.

This chain joins TRBV30 and TRBJ1-1; no reliable D call. The germline V gene encodes CDR1 GTSNPN and CDR2 SVGIG (reference sequence). The CDR3 contains 12 residues. The V end was cut by 1 base, the J end by 5 bases, with 8 bases between. CDR3 in DNA: TGTGCCTGGAGTGAAGGGATGACTGAAGCTTTCTTT. It translates to CAWSEGMTEAFF.

V gene TRBV19 combines with J gene TRBJ2-4; TRBD2 matches 13 bases. This CDR3 spans 17 amino acids. Trimming took 3 bases from V and 4 from J; bases not matched to a gene: 6. Germline V gene sequence: CDR1 LNHDA, CDR2 SQIVND (reference sequence). CDR3 nucleotide sequence: TGTGCCAGTAGTATCCCTGGACTAGCGGGAGCTAAAAACATTCAGTACTTC. It is translated as CASSIPGLAGAKNIQYF. Complete variable domain (other parts from reference TRBV19 and TRBJ2-4): DGGITQSPKYLFRKEGQNVTLSCEQNLNHDAMYWYRQDPGQGLRLIYYSQIVNDFQKGDIAEGYSVSREKKESFPLTVTSAQKNPTAFYLCASSIPGLAGAKNIQYFGAGTRLSVL.

The CDR3 here is CASSQVGSGTDYGYTF. The CDR3 region has the DNA TGTGCCAGCAGCCAGGTTGGATCCGGGACGGATTATGGCTACACCTTC. The V call is TRBV9, the J call TRBJ1-2; D is perhaps TRBD1 (5 bases). V lost 4 bases, J lost 5 bases, and 21 bases lay in between. The CDR3 is 16 amino acids. CDR1 and CDR2 from the germline V gene are SGDLS and YYNGEE.

The rearrangement links TRBV4-2 to TRBJ1-3; D gene ambiguous. Germline lookup yields CDR1 LGHNA and CDR2 YNFKEQ. Between the trimmed V and J ends, which lost 4 bases and 0 bases, there was a span of 13 bases. The CDR3 is 16 residues long. The CDR3 nucleotides are TGTGCCAGCAGCCGGCTGGCCGGAAGCTCTGGAAACACCATATATTTT. This gives the protein CASSRLAGSSGNTIYF.

The chain joins TRBV28 to TRBJ1-4; D is uncertain. The V gene's germline CDR1 is MDHEN and CDR2 SYDVKM. The CDR3 consists of 13 residues. Trimming pared 2 bases from V and 8 bases from J, leaving 9 bases between. The CDR3 nucleotides are TGTGCCAGCAGTTTAGGCAGAGAAGAAAAACTGTTTTTT. Translating gives CASSLGREEKLFF.

CDR3 coding DNA: TGTGCCAGCAGCGTCGGCAACTATGTTGGCTACACCTTC. It is translated as CASSVGNYVGYTF. The chain is built from TRBV28 and TRBJ1-2; D is unclear. Germline CDR1 reads MDHEN; CDR2 reads SYDVKM. V lost 6 bases and J lost 7, with 15 bases in between. CDR3 length: 13 amino acids.

The chain links TRBV19 to TRBJ1-5; D may be TRBD1 (5 bases). V dropped 8 bases and J dropped 0 bases, with 14 bases sitting between them. The V gene's germline CDR1 is LNHDA and CDR2 SQIVND (reference sequence). The CDR3 has 15 amino acids. The DNA of the CDR3 is TGTGCCAGTGCCTCAGGGACTCATAGCAATCAGCCCCAGCATTTT. Residues: CASASGTHSNQPQHF.

V usage is TRBV2 and J usage is TRBJ2-6; D unclear. Germline CDR1 and CDR2: SNHLY and FYNNEI. The CDR3 sequence is 15 residues long. V dropped 5 bases and J dropped 0 bases, with 8 bases sitting between them. CDR3 loop: CASSLDPSGANVLTF. The CDR3 DNA reads as TGTGCCAGCAGTCTAGATCCCTCTGGGGCCAACGTCCTGACTTTC.

The chain joins TRBV6-1 to TRBJ2-7, with D perhaps assigned TRBD1 or TRBD2 (5 bases each). There are 13 residues in the CDR3. V shed 2 bases and J shed 3 bases, with 8 bases lying between them. Germline CDR1 reads MNHNS; CDR2 reads SASEGT. The CDR3 is CASSEPGRYEQYF. For the CDR3, the DNA is TGTGCCAGCAGTGAACCGGGACGCTACGAGCAGTACTTC.

The chain employs TRBV27 and TRBJ2-7; 7 positions match TRBD2. V trimming: 6 bases; J trimming: 4 bases; junction bases outside the gene matches: 6. CDR3 length: 13 residues. Germline V CDR1 and CDR2: MNHEY, SMNVEV (reference sequence). CDR3 DNA sequence: TGTGCCAGCAGCTCCGGGACTACTTACGAGCAGTACTTC. This translates into CASSSGTTYEQYF.

The chain couples TRBV10-3 to TRBJ1-2; D is unclear. This CDR3 is 13 amino acids long. Looked up from germline, CDR1 is ENHRY and CDR2 is SYGVKD. The germline V and J ends were trimmed by 2 bases and 5 bases, with 9 bases remaining between them. The CDR3 sequence: CAISEESFYGYTF. The CDR3 nucleotides read TGTGCCATCAGTGAGGAGTCCTTTTATGGCTACACCTTC.

This clone is a singleton in its sample. V is TRBV7-8 and J is TRBJ2-2; D gene uncertain. Germline values: CDR1 SGHVS, CDR2 FQNEAQ. This CDR3 is built from 15 residues. V was pared by 2 bases and J by 5 bases, with 12 bases between. The CDR3 sequence: CASSLFSSGTGELFF. CDR3 bases: TGTGCCAGCAGCTTATTTTCGAGTGGAACCGGGGAGCTGTTTTTT.

This clone appeared once. The chain has TRBV28 and TRBJ1-4; 9 bases fit TRBD1. J was trimmed by 7 bases and V by 10 bases; bases with no gene match: 7. The CDR3 has 13 amino acids. Germline-derived CDR1 and CDR2 are MDHEN and SYDVKM. CDR3 DNA: TGTGCCACCCGCGGGACAGGGATTGAAAAACTGTTTTTT. Encoded protein: CATRGTGIEKLFF.

The chain carries TRBV7-9 and TRBJ2-1; tentatively, D is TRBD1 (5 bases). In germline, CDR1 is SEHNR, CDR2 FQNEAQ (reference sequence). The CDR3 spans 13 residues. The germline V and J ends were trimmed by 5 bases and 7 bases, with 12 bases remaining between them. The CDR3 is CASSHDRGNEQFF. The CDR3 DNA reads as TGTGCCAGCAGCCATGATAGGGGAAATGAGCAGTTCTTC.

This sequence joins TRBV29-1 and TRBJ2-3; TRBD1 is a possible D gene (5 bases). Germline assignment: CDR1 SQVTM and CDR2 ANQGSEA. Trimming left V 7 bases short and J 6 bases short, with 5 bases between. This CDR3 comprises 9 residues. DNA of the CDR3: TGCAGCGAGGGGGATACGCAGTATTTT. Amino acids: CSEGDTQYF.